One T cell receptor beta chain is described in this entry. As yet, its antigen is unknown. The data were obtained in a study of shared clonotypes between healthy human individuals. Positive CCR7 selection of CD45RO-negative cells yielded the naive CD8 cells, and terminally differentiated effector memory CD45RA+ cells were excluded. In the original processing: From ImmunoSEQ came sequences covering only the junction and carrying no quality scores, so filtering differed. The repertoire was sequenced with immunoSEQ multiplex PCR; TCRdb's copy has only in-frame clones and lacks some. V and J calls and clone size follow that table, whereas D and trimming were derived from the DNA. Among hundreds of thousands of clones listed, 80% to 95% were seen once. The CDR3 totals 17 residues. The V and J ends lost 6 bases and 0 bases respectively, with 20 bases between them. Germline CDR1 is PRHDT and CDR2 is FYEKMQ (reference sequence).

Study findings and constraints: All-four-donor shared clonotypes had higher generation probabilities than non-shared clonotypes did.

This rearrangement joins TRBV13 to TRBJ2-5; D is tentatively TRBD1 or TRBD2 (7 bases each). Material: naive CD8+ T cells sorted from blood. This TCR was recovered from a man younger than 45 in good health. CDR3 nucleotide sequence: TGTGCCAGCAGTCCAGGGAGGGAGGGGGCCAACCAAGAGACCCAGTACTTC. It specifies CASSPGREGANQETQYF.